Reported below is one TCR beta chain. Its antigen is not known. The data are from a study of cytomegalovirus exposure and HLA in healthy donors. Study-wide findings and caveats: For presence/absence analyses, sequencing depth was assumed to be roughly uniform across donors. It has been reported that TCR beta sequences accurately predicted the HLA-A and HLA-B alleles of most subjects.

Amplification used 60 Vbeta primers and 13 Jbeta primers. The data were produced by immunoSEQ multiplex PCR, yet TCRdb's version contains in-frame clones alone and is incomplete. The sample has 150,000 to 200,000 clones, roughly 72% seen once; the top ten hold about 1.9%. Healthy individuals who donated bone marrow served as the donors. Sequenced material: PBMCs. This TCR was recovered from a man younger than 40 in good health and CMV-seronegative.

CDR3 DNA sequence: TGTGCCAGCAGCGGACAGGCCTACGAGCAGTACTTC. Translation: CASSGQAYEQYF. V is TRBV6-1 and J is TRBJ2-7, with TRBD1 matching 7 bases. The CDR3 has 12 amino acids. V was clipped by 6 bases and J by 2 bases; unmatched bases: 1. Germline CDR1 MNHNS, CDR2 SASEGT.